A selection of T cell receptor beta chains follows, all from one sample in a study of shared clonotypes between healthy human individuals. Only in-frame clones appear in the TCRdb table, and some are missing; sequencing was by immunoSEQ multiplex PCR. The table records about 2.5 million clones, roughly 92% of them present only once. The sample was naive CD4+ T cells from PBMCs. The receptors here all came from a young man in good health. Some clones in this sample may be carry-over from other donors' samples. Both conserved end residues are part of each CDR3. Fields, in order: V gene, D gene, J gene, clone size, CDR3 DNA, CDR3 protein. The D gene is left open where the match is weak. Some rows have no size entry. The others give once, few or many, or a class for an expanded clone.

TRBV19,.,TRBJ2-3,.,TGTGCCAGTAGTATTCGGACTGGCACAGATACGCAGTATTTT,CASSIRTGTDTQYF
TRBV11-3,.,TRBJ2-1,.,TGTGCCAGCAGCTTAGGGGGTGAGAGGAATGAGCAGTTCTTC,CASSLGGERNEQFF
TRBV5-1,.,TRBJ1-4,.,TGCGCCAGCAGCTTGGCCAGTGGTACTAATGAAAAACTGTTTTTT,CASSLASGTNEKLFF
TRBV19,TRBD2,TRBJ2-7,once,TGTGCCAGTAGTGCCCTAGCGGGAGGGCCGGGGGAGCAGTACTTC,CASSALAGGPGEQYF
TRBV4-2,.,TRBJ2-2,.,TGTGCCAGCAGCTCCGCACCCCCAGCGCGCACCGGGGAGCTGTTTTTT,CASSSAPPARTGELFF
TRBV5-6,.,TRBJ1-5,once,TGTGCCAGCAGCTTGGCCGGGGTTGCTCAGCCCCAGCATTTT,CASSLAGVAQPQHF
TRBV9,.,TRBJ2-3,once,TGTGCCAGCAGCGTAGGACAGGCGATCACAGATACGCAGTATTTT,CASSVGQAITDTQYF
TRBV7-9,.,TRBJ1-1,.,TGTGCCAGCAGCCCTATCGGGGCTGAAGCTTTCTTT,CASSPIGAEAFF
TRBV10-1,.,TRBJ2-2,.,TGCGCCAGCAGTCATAACACCGGGGAGCTGTTTTTT,CASSHNTGELFF
TRBV7-2,.,TRBJ2-3,.,TGTGCCAGCAGCTTTGGTAGCCCTGGGGAAGATACGCAGTATTTT,CASSFGSPGEDTQYF
TRBV7-9,TRBD1,TRBJ1-1,once,TGTGCCAGCAGCCCGCCGGGACAGGGATACACTGAAGCTTTCTTT,CASSPPGQGYTEAFF
TRBV11-2,.,TRBJ2-7,.,TGTGCCAGCAGCTTAGGGATGGGTTCCTACGAGCAGTACTTC,CASSLGMGSYEQYF
TRBV19,.,TRBJ1-2,.,TGTGCCAGTACTTATAATCCCCCCAGGCCAACCATTCATGGCTACACCTTC,CASTYNPPRPTIHGYTF
TRBV28,.,TRBJ2-3,.,TGTGCCAGCAGTTTACGTTCCTCTACGCAGTATTTT,CASSLRSSTQYF
TRBV28,.,TRBJ2-7,.,TGTGCCAGCAGTTTATGGGGCTCCTACGAGCAGTACTTC,CASSLWGSYEQYF
TRBV7-3,TRBD1,TRBJ2-2,.,TGTGCCAGCAGCTTAAACAGGGGGCCGGAAACCGGGGAGCTGTTTTTT,CASSLNRGPETGELFF
TRBV7-9,TRBD2,TRBJ2-2,once,TGTGCCAGCAGCACCAGACTAGCGGGAGGGCCTAATAACACCGGGGAGCTGTTTTTT,CASSTRLAGGPNNTGELFF
TRBV14,TRBD2,TRBJ2-2,.,TGTGCCAGCAGCCAAGCCGCGAAACTTCGGGAGGTAGCCGGGGAGCTGTTTTTT,CASSQAAKLREVAGELFF
TRBV29-1,.,TRBJ2-4,.,TGCAGCGTTGGTCTCCTTAGCGGCCCCCTAGCCAAAAACATTCAGTACTTC,CSVGLLSGPLAKNIQYF
TRBV27,TRBD1,TRBJ1-5,.,TGTGCCAGCAGTCTCCGACAGGGGGTTCAGCCCCAGCATTTT,CASSLRQGVQPQHF
TRBV5-4,.,TRBJ2-3,.,TGTGCCAGCAGCTTCTCGAGCACAGATACGCAGTATTTT,CASSFSSTDTQYF
TRBV6-1,TRBD2,TRBJ2-2,.,TGTGCCAGCAGTAAAGTGGCGGGAGGTCGTACCGGGGAGCTGTTTTTT,CASSKVAGGRTGELFF
TRBV28,TRBD2,TRBJ2-4,.,TGTGCCAGCAGTCTAGCGGGAGGTGGGGCCAAAAACATTCAGTACTTC,CASSLAGGGAKNIQYF
TRBV11-2,TRBD1,TRBJ2-3,.,TGTGCCAGCAGCCTGGGACCGGGACAGAACACAGATACGCAGTATTTT,CASSLGPGQNTDTQYF
TRBV2,TRBD2,TRBJ2-1,.,TGTGCCAGCAGCCCTAGCGGGAGCTCCTACAATGAGCAGTTCTTC,CASSPSGSSYNEQFF
TRBV25-1,TRBD2,TRBJ2-1,.,TGTGCCTCGGGACTAGCGGCGAGCCCTCACCTCTACAATGAGCAGTTCTTC,CASGLAASPHLYNEQFF
TRBV5-1,.,TRBJ2-3,once,TGCGCCAGCTCCCAGGGACACCGCACAGATACGCAGTATTTT,CASSQGHRTDTQYF
TRBV7-3,TRBD2,TRBJ2-3,.,TGTGCCAGCAGCTTTCTAGCGGGATTGGATACGCAGTATTTT,CASSFLAGLDTQYF
TRBV11-3,.,TRBJ2-1,.,TGTGCCAGCAGCTCCTGGGGAGCGGCCAGCTCCTACAATGAGCAGTTCTTC,CASSSWGAASSYNEQFF
TRBV5-6,TRBD1,TRBJ2-1,.,TGTGCCAGCAGCTTCCCGGGACAGGGACCGGTTGAGCAGTTCTTC,CASSFPGQGPVEQFF
TRBV7-2,TRBD2,TRBJ2-2,.,TGTGCCAGCAGAGCTAGCGGAATCAACACCGGGGAGCTGTTTTTT,CASRASGINTGELFF
TRBV5-1,.,TRBJ1-5,.,TGCGCCAGCAGCTTCGGCGGGAACAATCAGCCCCAGCATTTT,CASSFGGNNQPQHF
TRBV14,.,TRBJ2-2,.,TGTGCCAGCAGCCTAACAGGGCCCACCGGGGAGCTGTTTTTT,CASSLTGPTGELFF
TRBV6-1,TRBD2,TRBJ2-3,once,TGTGCCAGCAGTGGTAGCGGGAGCGGGGCAGATACGCAGTATTTT,CASSGSGSGADTQYF
TRBV11-3,.,TRBJ2-2,.,TGTGCCAGCGGGGACCGGACCGGGGAGCTGTTTTTT,CASGDRTGELFF
TRBV7-9,.,TRBJ2-2,.,TGTGCCAGCAGCTATCTCATCGGGGAGCTGTTTTTT,CASSYLIGELFF
TRBV6-1,TRBD2,TRBJ2-1,.,TGTGCCAGCCACGGGACTAGCGGGGTTAACAATGAGCAGTTCTTC,CASHGTSGVNNEQFF
TRBV11-2,.,TRBJ2-7,.,TGTGCCAGCAGGCGGACAGCCCTCTCCTACGAGCAGTACTTC,CASRRTALSYEQYF
TRBV5-1,.,TRBJ2-5,.,TGCGCCAGCAGCTTGACAGGGAAGGAGACCCAGTACTTC,CASSLTGKETQYF
TRBV21-1,.,TRBJ2-7,.,TGTGCCAGCAGCCAATGGACAGAGAGCTCCTACGAGCAGTACTTC,CASSQWTESSYEQYF
TRBV28,.,TRBJ1-2,.,TGTGCCGCGGGGCCTCGCTTTAGACATAACTATGGCTACACCTTC,CAAGPRFRHNYGYTF